Below are 20 T cell receptor beta chains sequenced from a single sample in a study of blood T cell repertoires in COVID-19. Only in-frame clones appear in the TCRdb table, and some are missing; sequencing was by immunoSEQ multiplex PCR. The sample lists fewer than 350,000 clones, approximately 84% seen once, with about 1.9% in the top ten. The sequencing input was peripheral blood. The source is a woman aged 30 to 39 who had recovered from COVID-19.

J is TRBJ2-7 and V is TRBV9; D is unclear. CDR1 SGDLS and CDR2 YYNGEE come from the germline V gene. This CDR3 is 16 amino acids long. V was pared by 0 bases and J by 3 bases, with 16 bases between. Here the CDR3 reads CASSVEQPPRIYEQYF. CDR3 sequence (DNA): TGTGCCAGCAGCGTAGAACAGCCGCCGAGAATCTACGAGCAGTACTTC.

This chain uses TRBV7-9 with TRBJ1-2; TRBD1 matches 10 bases. The ends lost 1 base at V and 8 bases at J; junction bases unmatched: 4. The germline V gene encodes CDR1 SEHNR and CDR2 FQNEAQ (reference sequence). The CDR3 spans 14 residues. DNA for the CDR3: TGTGCCAGCAGCTTAGTAGGGACAGGGGACGGCTACACCTTC. Translating it yields CASSLVGTGDGYTF.

The chain recombines TRBV7-2 with TRBJ1-2; possible D gene TRBD1, 5 bases. This CDR3 is built from 15 residues. V lost 3 bases to trimming and J lost 2 bases, with 13 bases between them. Germline-derived CDR1 and CDR2 are SGHTA and FQGNSA. The CDR3 nucleotides are TGTGCCAGCAGCTTTGATGGCCCAGGGAACTATGGCTACACCTTC. Its translation: CASSFDGPGNYGYTF.

The chain combines TRBV7-9 with TRBJ1-4; D is uncertain. CDR3 length: 15 amino acids. Germline V gene lookup returns CDR1 SEHNR and CDR2 FQNEAQ (reference sequence). V shed 1 base and J shed 0 bases, with 6 bases lying between them. This CDR3 reads CASSLDFATNEKLFF. In DNA, the CDR3 is TGTGCCAGCAGCTTAGACTTTGCAACTAATGAAAAACTGTTTTTT. The whole variable domain, filled in from reference TRBV7-9 and TRBJ1-4, reads DTGVSQNPRHKITKRGQNVTFRCDPISEHNRLYWYRQTLGQGPEFLTYFQNEAQLEKSRLLSDRFSAERPKGSFSTLEIQRTEQGDSAMYLCASSLDFATNEKLFFGSGTQLSVL.

The chain employs TRBV5-1 and TRBJ2-3; no definite D call. CDR3 length: 14 amino acids. Trimming shortened V by 0 bases and J by 6 bases, and 11 bases separated the two germline ends. Per germline, CDR1 SGHRS and CDR2 YFSETQ. For the CDR3, the DNA is TGCGCCAGCAGCTTGGCCCACCCCCGGGATACGCAGTATTTT. It encodes CASSLAHPRDTQYF.

In its sample, this clone was seen a few times. The V and J genes are TRBV6-1 and TRBJ1-2; 7 bases map to TRBD1. The CDR3 spans 14 residues. CDR1 is MNHNS, CDR2 SASEGT, per germline. Trimming took 3 bases from V and 6 from J; bases not matched to a gene: 7. CDR3 nucleotides: TGTGCCAGCAGTGATCGTATGACAGGGCATGGCTACACCTTC. As protein: CASSDRMTGHGYTF.

This clone was found once. This chain uses TRBV30 with TRBJ1-2, with TRBD1 identical over 9 bases. The CDR3 consists of 12 residues. Germline V CDR1 and CDR2: GTSNPN, SVGIG (reference sequence). V was pared by 7 bases and J by 6 bases, with 6 bases of the junction left unmatched. The CDR3 DNA follows: TGTGCCTCGGGGACAGGGTGGCATGGCTACACCTTC. It specifies CASGTGWHGYTF.

The chain couples TRBV3-1 (or the pseudogene TRBV3-2) to TRBJ2-7, with 10 bases lining up with TRBD1. V shed 4 bases and J 3 bases; nucleotides not matched to a gene: 6. This CDR3 contains 15 residues. Germline CDR1 and CDR2: LGHDT and YNNKEL (reference sequence). CDR3 in amino acids: CASSRKGTGDYEQYF. The CDR3 DNA is TGTGCCAGCAGCCGTAAGGGGACAGGGGACTACGAGCAGTACTTC.

This chain uses TRBV7-9 with TRBJ2-1; 9 bases match TRBD2. V dropped 4 bases and J dropped 14; count of bases not matched to a gene: 12. Germline assignment: CDR1 SEHNR and CDR2 FQNEAQ (reference sequence). The length of the CDR3 is 14 residues. In nucleotides, the CDR3 is TGTGCCAGCAGCTCGCGACTAGCGGAGGTGGGGGAGTTCTTC. Its protein product is CASSSRLAEVGEFF. Supplemented by reference TRBV7-9 and TRBJ2-1, the full variable domain reads DTGVSQNPRHKITKRGQNVTFRCDPISEHNRLYWYRQTLGQGPEFLTYFQNEAQLEKSRLLSDRFSAERPKGSFSTLEIQRTEQGDSAMYLCASSSRLAEVGEFFGPGTRLTVL.

The V call is TRBV13, the J call TRBJ2-1, with 9 positions matching TRBD2. Unmatched junction bases numbered 8, after V lost 5 bases and J lost 9 bases. The CDR3 spans 14 residues. Germline-derived CDR1 and CDR2 are PRHDT and FYEKMQ (reference sequence). The chain's CDR3 is CASSLRVAGVEQFF. DNA of the CDR3: TGTGCCAGCAGCCTCAGGGTAGCGGGAGTTGAGCAGTTCTTC.

The CDR3 DNA reads TGTGCCAGCAGCCACCGAAGGACAGGGTCTAATTCACCCCTCCACTTT. Amino acids: CASSHRRTGSNSPLHF. V and J are TRBV28 and TRBJ1-6; TRBD1 aligns across 8 bases. V trimming: 6 bases; J trimming: 6 bases; junction bases outside the gene matches: 10. In germline, CDR1 is MDHEN, CDR2 SYDVKM. This CDR3 has 16 residues.

The rearrangement joins TRBV9 to TRBJ2-5; no clear D gene. The CDR3 has 12 residues. The V gene lost 0 bases and the J gene lost 4 bases, with 4 bases spanning the gap. The V gene's germline CDR1 is SGDLS and CDR2 YYNGEE. As DNA, the CDR3 is TGTGCCAGCAGCGTAGTCGGAGAGACCCAGTACTTC. It encodes CASSVVGETQYF.

On this clone: The same CDR3 arises from other DNA sequences in this sample as well. V gene TRBV11-1 combines with J gene TRBJ2-1, with 12 bases lining up with TRBD2. V dropped 0 bases and J dropped 7; count of bases not matched to a gene: 1. CDR1 is SGHAT, CDR2 FQDESV, per germline (reference sequence). The CDR3 consists of 15 residues. The CDR3 DNA sequence: TGTGCCAGCAGCTTAGCAACTAGCGGGGGGAATGAGCAGTTCTTC. This encodes CASSLATSGGNEQFF.

About this clone itself: Additional DNA sequences in this sample encode the identical CDR3. In DNA, the CDR3 is TGTGCCAGCAGCTTCGGGAGTTCCTACGAGCAGTACTTC. This gives the protein CASSFGSSYEQYF. The chain is built from TRBV12-3 or TRBV12-4 and TRBJ2-7; TRBD2 is a possible D gene (6 bases). This CDR3 comprises 13 residues. The V end was cut by 6 bases, the J end by 1 base, with 10 bases between.

This clone was picked up a small number of times. V usage is TRBV7-9 and J usage is TRBJ1-2; D call uncertain. Looked up from germline, CDR1 is SEHNR and CDR2 is FQNEAQ (reference sequence). The CDR3 runs 14 residues. V gave up 8 bases and J gave up 4 bases, with 17 bases separating them. CDR3 amino acids: CASGEAGRTYGYTF. In DNA form, the CDR3 reads TGTGCCAGCGGAGAGGCGGGCCGGACCTATGGCTACACCTTC.

The genes are TRBV4-2 and TRBJ1-5, with 7 bases matching TRBD1. In germline, CDR1 is LGHNA, CDR2 YNFKEQ. The CDR3 totals 17 residues. The ends lost 0 bases at V and 6 bases at J; junction bases unmatched: 11. The DNA of the CDR3 is TGTGCCAGCAGCCAAGAAACGACAGGGCTAGTTGGTCAGCCCCAGCATTTT. Protein sequence: CASSQETTGLVGQPQHF.

This sequence joins TRBV3-1 (or the pseudogene TRBV3-2) and TRBJ2-1; 11 bases line up with TRBD2. The V gene end was trimmed by 6 bases and the J gene end by 8 bases; junction bases not matched to a gene: 6. CDR3 length: 14 amino acids. Germline CDR1 and CDR2: LGHDT and YNNKEL (reference sequence). The CDR3: CASSLRLAGHEQFF. The CDR3, as DNA: TGTGCCAGCAGTCTACGACTAGCGGGACATGAGCAGTTCTTC.

The V call is TRBV5-5, the J call TRBJ2-2; 7 bases line up with TRBD2. The CDR3 is 17 amino acids. The junction had 5 bases not matched to a gene; V was cut back by 0 bases and J by 0 bases. Looked up from germline, CDR1 is SGHKS and CDR2 is YYEKEE (reference sequence). CDR3 protein: CASSLAPGRTNTGELFF. The DNA for the CDR3 is TGTGCCAGCAGCTTGGCCCCCGGGAGGACGAACACCGGGGAGCTGTTTTTT.

The chain carries TRBV12-5 and TRBJ1-3; D is ambiguous. V was shortened by 4 bases and J by 8 bases, with 15 bases between the two germline ends. The CDR3 contains 14 residues. Germline CDR1 LGHNT, CDR2 FRNRAP. CDR3 bases: TGTGCTAGTGGTTCAGATCCGGGTTGGGACACCATATATTTT. Its protein is CASGSDPGWDTIYF.

This clone occurred once. This chain links TRBV6-5 with TRBJ1-2; D is unclear. V was shortened by 5 bases and J by 8 bases, with 12 bases between the two germline ends. The CDR3 runs 12 residues. Germline V lookup: CDR1 MNHEY, CDR2 SVGAGI. The CDR3, as DNA: TGTGCCAGCAGTAACGCGGGGTTGGGCTACACCTTC. Amino acid sequence: CASSNAGLGYTF.